This TCR beta chain was observed in a study of neurological immune-mediated disorders (dated by TCRdb to about 2019). Turning to the overall study: Peripheral blood TCR-beta repertoires from HTLV-I-associated myelopathy (HAM/TSP) patients, multiple sclerosis patients and healthy controls were compared by UMI-based sequencing. Alongside PBMC samples, the set of approximately 100 TCR-beta libraries contained longitudinal samples, technical triplicates, and paired CD4+ and CD8+ T-cell subsets that had been sorted. Of the 65 to 70 subjects in the cohort, some 15 were HAM/TSP patients, approximately 34 were multiple sclerosis patients, and about 20 were healthy controls. Broader findings and caveats from the paper: TCR clonal expansion was greatest in HAM/TSP patients and smallest in MS patients, who ranked below even healthy controls. Expanded clones from different subjects shared no identical CDR3 amino acid sequences, which suggests that TCR-beta repertoires were private in all groups.

From the cysteine up to the phenylalanine, the CDR3 has a length of 15 residues. The only DNA kept is the CDR3, 45 bases in frame from the first base. Clipping removes 3 bases from V and 1 base from J, with 3 as the unmatched junction base count. The germline V gene encodes CDR1 SGHRS and CDR2 YFSETQ. Notes on this clonotype: The specificity of this receptor is unknown. The sample holds no much larger clone one base away, and base qualities are not on file.

cDNA synthesis used template-switch 5'RACE with a primer carrying a 10-nucleotide random unique molecular identifier tagging each TCR transcript. Every sequencing run covered 15-18 subjects and yielded more than 160 million TCR-beta sequences. The RNeasy kit was used for extraction of total RNA. TCR-beta VDJ regions were amplified with primers for the TCR constant region and the 5'RACE anchor, using the KAPA Real-time Library Amplification kit. Sample indexes and Illumina adaptors were added in a first PCR, after which library yield was increased in a second PCR. After Ampure bead purification, the roughly 650 bp TCR product was size-selected on a 2% E-gel SizeSelection system. Before pooling, libraries had their quality checked on a Bioanalyzer, their concentration measured with Qubit, and their quantity determined with the Kapa Library Quantification kit. An Illumina HiSeq 2500 was used to sequence the libraries paired-end at 2 x 150 bp. To increase sequence diversity, roughly 24-31% phiX was spiked into each library pool. From the authors' description of their analysis: Quality-filtered reads were processed with the UMI-based MiGEC pipeline, and over 80% of raw TCR sequences were removed by the MiGEC pipeline during error correction. VDJ genes were aligned to IMGT germline references, and clonotypes were defined by unique CDR3 amino acid sequence plus V-J genes. Clonal expansion, Shannon diversity, and CDR3 relatedness (CalcPairwiseDistances, ClusterSamples) were evaluated with VDJtools, and phylogenetic trees were built with CLCbio workbench. A clone was classed as expanded if it had 8 or more unique UMIs, a cutoff based on coefficient-of-variation modelling across technical triplicates. Using fastp trimming at Q25 and MiXCR clonotype assembly, TCRdb reanalyzed the public sequencing data and kept in-frame beta chains. All rows with the same CDR3 protein become a single entry with the most common DNA and genes. In this record, the V and J calls reflect TCRdb's handling and not the investigators' own analysis. In this sample the table shows approximately 30,000 distinct CDR3 sequences, roughly 21% of which occur a single time. Roughly 16% of the sample belongs to the ten largest clones.

Blood bank volunteers in Maryland, USA served as the healthy controls. Unsorted PBMC libraries were generated from 2 million PBMCs stored in RNAlater at -80 °C until RNA extraction. PBMCs were separated from peripheral blood using Ficoll-Hypaque density gradient centrifugation and then cryopreserved in liquid nitrogen. Source material: PBMCs. The clonotype was recovered from a woman aged 55-75 years in good health. The chain joins TRBV5-1 to TRBJ2-7; 11 of the junction bases match TRBD2. This receptor carries the CDR3 CASSWGLADSYEQYF. The DNA reads TGCGCCAGCAGCTGGGGACTAGCGGATTCCTACGAGCAGTACTTC.